The entry below describes one T cell receptor beta chain. The data belong to a study of T cells in localized non-small cell lung cancer. The repertoire was sequenced with immunoSEQ multiplex PCR; TCRdb's copy has only in-frame clones and lacks some. The sample holds about 7,900 clones, approximately 93% seen once. The germline V gene has CDR1 MNHEY and CDR2 SMNVEV (reference sequence). Trimming removed 4 bases from V and 3 bases from J; junction bases left unmatched: 7. The CDR3 is 15 amino acids. The V and J genes are TRBV27 and TRBJ2-7; 9 bases agree with TRBD2. The sequences come from peripheral blood, collected before any cancer treatment. This sequence originates from a woman between 35 and 70 years old with stage I lung adenocarcinoma. The CDR3 nucleotides read TGTGCCAGCAGTTCCATAGCGGGGGACTTCTACGAGCAGTACTTC. This sequence encodes CASSSIAGDFYEQYF.